These T cell receptor beta chains were read from a single sample in a study of OX40 agonist ivuxolimab in advanced cancers. Repertoires were generated with immunoSEQ multiplex PCR, while TCRdb's copy carries only in-frame clones and drops some. The sample lists tens of thousands of clones; around 85% were seen once. The material sequenced was CD4+ or CD8+ T cells sorted from blood, taken in a trial of the OX40 agonist ivuxolimab. Every receptor here comes from an adult with an advanced solid tumor such as melanoma, head and neck, liver or kidney cancer. The CDR3 runs from the conserved cysteine through the conserved F or W. A D gene is named only where the DNA matches it firmly. Only part of the rows carry a size: once, few, many, or a class if the clone is expanded.

-	TRBV9	-	TRBJ2-3	CASSVEGGPDTQYF	TGTGCCAGCAGCGTAGAAGGTGGTCCAGATACGCAGTATTTT
-	TRBV4-1	-	TRBJ1-4	CASSQDQLGITNEKLFF	TGCGCCAGCAGCCAAGATCAATTGGGGATCACTAATGAAAAACTGTTTTTT
TRBD2	TRBV5-1	-	TRBJ2-3	CASSLPQAVAGVRADTQYF	TGCGCCAGCAGCTTACCACAGGCGGTGGCGGGAGTGAGGGCAGATACGCAGTATTTT
TRBD1	TRBV9	-	TRBJ2-7	CASSAGGWTEQYF	TGTGCCAGCAGCGCAGGGGGCTGGACGGAGCAGTACTTC
TRBD2	TRBV9	-	TRBJ2-7	CASSGRGAWNEQYF	TGTGCCAGCAGCGGGCGGGGGGCCTGGAACGAGCAGTACTTC
TRBD1	TRBV27	-	TRBJ2-7	CASSLPGQGYEQYF	TGTGCCAGCAGTTTACCGGGACAGGGGTACGAGCAGTACTTC
-	TRBV7-9	-	TRBJ2-7	CASSLVGVYEQYF	TGTGCCAGCAGCTTAGTGGGCGTCTACGAGCAGTACTTC
-	TRBV7-9	-	TRBJ1-2	CASSRDSQGYTF	TGTGCCAGCAGCCGGGATAGTCAGGGCTACACCTTC
-	TRBV9	-	TRBJ2-7	CASSLDSYAYEQYF	TGTGCCAGCAGTCTTGACTCATATGCCTACGAGCAGTACTTC
-	TRBV30	-	TRBJ1-2	CAWREGGGAVGYTF	TGTGCCTGGAGGGAGGGCGGGGGGGCGGTTGGCTACACCTTC
TRBD1	TRBV27	-	TRBJ2-1	CASSTGGDYNEQFF	TGTGCCAGCAGTACAGGGGGCGACTACAATGAGCAGTTCTTC
TRBD1	TRBV29-1	-	TRBJ2-7	CSVAGQGASYEQYF	TGCAGCGTTGCGGGACAGGGGGCCTCCTACGAGCAGTACTTC
TRBD1	TRBV5-5	-	TRBJ2-2	CASSRWGDRVVRELFF	TGTGCCAGCAGCCGTTGGGGCGACAGGGTCGTACGGGAGCTGTTTTTT
-	TRBV4-1	once	TRBJ2-2	CASSLGGRGRVRELFF	TGCGCCAGCAGCCTAGGCGGAAGGGGTAGGGTACGGGAGCTGTTTTTT
TRBD1	TRBV7-6	few	TRBJ1-5	CASSTQEPGTGGTQPQHF	TGTGCCAGCAGCACTCAAGAGCCGGGGACAGGGGGCACCCAGCCCCAGCATTTT
TRBD1	TRBV27	-	TRBJ2-3	CASSVDRDGDTQYF	TGCGCCAGCAGCGTAGACAGGGACGGAGATACGCAGTATTTT
-	TRBV28	-	TRBJ2-5	CASSLGVGGGYLETQYF	TGTGCCAGCAGTTTGGGTGTGGGGGGGGGCTATCTAGAGACCCAGTACTTC
TRBD1	TRBV11-2	-	TRBJ2-1	CASSLGQGNEQFF	TGTGCCAGCAGCCTCGGACAGGGAAATGAGCAGTTCTTC
-	TRBV7-9	-	TRBJ2-1	CASSLPHRLAGSYNEQFF	TGTGCCAGCAGCTTACCCCATCGACTCGCCGGCTCCTACAATGAGCAGTTCTTC
TRBD2	TRBV5-8	-	TRBJ2-3	CASSLFGTSGTDTQYF	TGTGCCAGCAGCTTATTCGGGACTAGCGGCACAGATACGCAGTATTTT
-	TRBV4-1	-	TRBJ2-7	CASSRVGEQYF	TGCGCCAGCAGCCGCGTGGGGGAGCAGTACTTC
TRBD1	TRBV15	once	TRBJ2-1	CATSRDRAYNEQFF	TGTGCCACCTCTCGGGACAGAGCTTACAATGAGCAGTTCTTC
-	TRBV6-6	-	TRBJ1-5	CASSYGGLGNQPQHF	TGTGCCAGCAGTTACGGGGGTCTTGGCAATCAGCCCCAGCATTTT
TRBD2	TRBV11-3	-	TRBJ2-1	CASSLGGGVYNEQFF	TGTGCCAGCAGCTTAGGCGGGGGGGTGTACAATGAGCAGTTCTTC
-	TRBV27	-	TRBJ2-2	CATGLGGTHTGELFF	TGTGCCACCGGGCTAGGGGGGACCCACACCGGGGAGCTGTTTTTT
-	TRBV6-5	-	TRBJ2-7	CASSDGDGYEQYF	TGTGCCAGCAGTGACGGGGACGGCTACGAGCAGTACTTC
-	TRBV7-9	-	TRBJ2-1	CASSLIGGVMNEQFF	TGTGCCAGCAGCTTAATCGGGGGTGTCATGAATGAGCAGTTCTTC
-	TRBV9	-	TRBJ1-5	CASSVEGSANQPQHF	TGTGCCAGCAGCGTAGAAGGGTCAGCAAATCAGCCCCAGCATTTT
-	TRBV19	-	TRBJ1-3	CACHSGNTIYF	TGTGCCTGCCACTCTGGAAACACCATATATTTT
-	TRBV10-3	-	TRBJ2-1	CAISSTGNNEQFF	TGTGCCATCAGTTCTACGGGGAACAATGAGCAGTTCTTC
-	TRBV7-6	-	TRBJ1-4	CASSQRATERNEKLFF	TGTGCCAGCAGCCAGAGGGCGACAGAGAGAAATGAAAAACTGTTTTTT
-	TRBV7-3	-	TRBJ2-1	CASSLTPPGAEVFNEQFF	TGTGCCAGCAGCTTAACCCCCCCGGGAGCAGAAGTTTTCAATGAGCAGTTCTTC
-	TRBV6-5	-	TRBJ1-4	CASSYGRVGEKLFF	TGTGCCAGCAGTTACGGTCGGGTAGGGGAAAAACTGTTTTTT
-	TRBV9	-	TRBJ2-7	CASSGTESSYEQYF	TGTGCCAGCAGCGGGACGGAGAGCTCCTACGAGCAGTACTTC
TRBD2	TRBV7-9	-	TRBJ2-5	CASRGAGVQETQYF	TGTGCCAGCAGAGGGGCGGGGGTCCAAGAGACCCAGTACTTC
-	TRBV4-1	-	TRBJ2-3	CASSQLPAGKDTQYF	TGCGCCAGCAGCCAACTCCCCGCGGGCAAAGATACGCAGTATTTT
-	TRBV6-6	-	TRBJ1-2	CASSYEVNYGYTF	TGTGCCAGCAGTTACGAGGTCAACTATGGCTACACCTTC
TRBD1	TRBV18	-	TRBJ1-1	CASSPPTQGVGTEAFF	TGTGCCAGCTCACCACCGACCCAGGGGGTTGGCACTGAAGCTTTCTTT
TRBD2	TRBV6-4	once	TRBJ2-1	CASSETSGSNEQFF	TGTGCCAGCAGTGAGACTAGCGGGAGTAATGAGCAGTTCTTC
TRBD2	TRBV9	once	TRBJ2-7	CASSVASGGAYEQYF	TGTGCCAGCAGCGTAGCTAGCGGGGGGGCCTACGAGCAGTACTTC
TRBD2	TRBV10-3	-	TRBJ2-1	CAISSATSFNEQFF	TGTGCCATCAGTTCCGCGACTAGCTTCAATGAGCAGTTCTTC
TRBD2	TRBV27	-	TRBJ2-1	CASSLLSPAGGTYNEQFF	TGTGCCAGCAGTTTATTAAGTCCGGCGGGAGGGACCTACAATGAGCAGTTCTTC
-	TRBV4-1	-	TRBJ2-7	CASSQGIPYEQYF	TGCGCCAGCAGCCAAGGGATCCCCTACGAGCAGTACTTC
-	TRBV27	-	TRBJ1-5	CASSTDQGPYSNQPQHF	TGTGCCAGCAGCACAGATCAGGGGCCTTATAGCAATCAGCCCCAGCATTTT